Shown below are 32 T cell receptor beta chains from a single sample sequenced in a study of shared clonotypes between healthy human individuals (dated by TCRdb to between 2020 and 2021). Library method: the immunoSEQ multiplex PCR assay. TCRdb stores this immuneACCESS table with in-frame sequences only. Part of the clones is absent; in the studies checked, under half of the shortfall reflects unresolved V genes, and no reason is known for the rest. The sample profile shows over a million clones; around three quarters of them were found once. The ten most abundant clones make up more than 0.55% of the sample. Sample: memory CD4+ T cells from PBMCs. The sample's cell subset or site label, decoded: CD45RA-negative fraction. The origin of the receptors is a man aged 18-30 years in good health. Some clones in this sample may be carry-over from other donors' samples.

Notes on this clone: One end of the junction is discordant with germline, which a read error may explain. Different DNA sequences within this sample yield the same CDR3. V and J are TRBV4-1 and TRBJ2-7, with D hard to call. The CDR3 has 15 residues. Germline V gene sequence: CDR1 MGHRA, CDR2 YSYEKL. CDR3 sequence reads: CASSQAAVGGYEQYF. CDR3 bases: TGCGCCAGCAGCCAAGCGGCCGTAGGCGGCTACGAACAGTACTTC.

CDR3 sequence (DNA): TGCAGCGTTGCAGAGTTCTACGAGCAGTACTTC. This sequence encodes CSVAEFYEQYF. The chain combines TRBV29-1 with TRBJ2-7; D unresolved. Germline CDR1 SQVTM, CDR2 ANQGSEA. V shed 4 bases and J shed 3 bases, with 7 bases lying between them. The CDR3 has 11 residues.

The J gene is TRBJ2-1, the V gene TRBV6-5; D unresolved. Trimming took off 6 bases at V and 12 bases at J, with 12 bases between the two ends. This CDR3 spans 11 amino acids. Germline CDR1 and CDR2: MNHEY and SVGAGI. The CDR3 sequence is CASRTPFAQFF. CDR3 bases: TGTGCCAGCAGAACCCCATTTGCGCAGTTCTTC.

As for this clone: A much larger clone differs by one base, so this may be a read error. The chain uses TRBV7-2 and TRBJ2-3; unclear D gene. CDR1 is SGHTA and CDR2 is FQGNSA in the germline V gene. V was trimmed by 3 bases and J by 0 bases, leaving 7 bases between them. This CDR3 is built from 14 residues. CDR3 loop: CASSLLGSTDTQYF. CDR3 DNA: TGTGCCAGCAGCTTGCTAGGGAGCACAGATACGCAGTATTTT.

This clone came up once. V gene TRBV6-1 combines with J gene TRBJ2-7, with D maybe TRBD1 (6 bases). V lost 6 bases, J lost 3 bases, and 9 bases lay in between. In germline, CDR1 is MNHNS, CDR2 SASEGT. The CDR3 covers 12 residues. The CDR3 sequence: CASRGQNYEQYF. CDR3 nucleotide sequence: TGTGCCAGCAGAGGACAGAACTACGAGCAGTACTTC.

At least ten counts were recorded for this clone. At the DNA level, this CDR3 is encoded by other sequences in the same sample as well. This chain connects TRBV28 to TRBJ1-5, with D unresolved. Trimming took off 6 bases at V and 7 bases at J, with 10 bases between the two ends. The CDR3 totals 12 residues. CDR1 is MDHEN and CDR2 is SYDVKM in the germline V gene. CDR3 sequence: CASRGSGQPQHF. DNA for the CDR3: TGTGCCAGCAGGGGGTCTGGGCAGCCCCAGCATTTT.

With regard to this clone: A much larger clone is a single base away; this may be a read error. The chain is built from TRBV25-1 and TRBJ2-1; 8 bases line up with TRBD2. Germline CDR1 reads MGHDK; CDR2 reads SYGVNS. This CDR3 contains 15 residues. The CDR3 reads CTSSEGTGGYNEQFF. In DNA, the CDR3 is TGTACCAGCAGTGAAGGGACGGGAGGGTACAATGAGCAGTTCTTC.

About this clone: Other DNA sequences in this sample translate to the same CDR3. V is TRBV18 and J is TRBJ2-5; D is unclear. Trimming removed 6 bases from V and 0 bases from J, with 5 bases in between. The CDR3 contains 12 residues. CDR1 is KGHSH, CDR2 LQKENI, per germline. The CDR3 protein is CASSQYQETQYF. The CDR3 nucleotides read TGTGCCAGCTCGCAATACCAAGAGACCCAGTACTTC.

This chain joins TRBV6-1 and TRBJ1-2; 11 bases align to TRBD1. CDR1 is MNHNS and CDR2 is SASEGT in the germline V gene. CDR3 length: 15 amino acids. The ends lost 7 bases at V and 3 bases at J; junction bases unmatched: 7. CDR3 nucleotides: TGTGCCAGCACGATCCGGACAGGGGGCTACTATGGCTACACCTTC. Translating gives CASTIRTGGYYGYTF.

CDR3 bases: TGTGCCAGCAGCCATAGACTAGTCAATGAGCAGTTCTTC. Protein: CASSHRLVNEQFF. This chain connects TRBV7-9 to TRBJ2-1; tentative D call: TRBD2 (6 bases). Germline V lookup: CDR1 SEHNR, CDR2 FQNEAQ (reference sequence). The germline V and J ends were trimmed by 5 bases and 6 bases, with 11 bases remaining between them. The CDR3 consists of 13 residues.

Concerning this clone itself: A much larger clone lies one base from this, so it may be a read error. This sequence joins TRBV30 and TRBJ2-5; the match to TRBD2 covers 10 bases. The CDR3 totals 14 residues. Germline loops: CDR1 GTSNPN, CDR2 SVGIG (reference sequence). CDR3 bases: TGTGCCTGCCGCATAGCGGGAGGCCGAGAGGCCCAGTACTTC. Its protein is CACRIAGGREAQYF.

This clone was recorded once. The genes are TRBV4-2 and TRBJ2-1, with 8 bases aligning to TRBD2. The CDR3 is made up of 16 amino acids. Germline CDR1 is LGHNA and CDR2 is YNFKEQ. The V gene end was trimmed by 2 bases and the J gene end by 9 bases; junction bases not matched to a gene: 12. This chain's CDR3 is CASSQWPGTRGGEQFF. The DNA of the CDR3 is TGTGCCAGCAGCCAATGGCCGGGGACTAGGGGGGGTGAGCAGTTCTTC.

The chain employs TRBV9 and TRBJ1-3; D possibly corresponds to TRBD1 (5 bases). This CDR3 is 15 amino acids long. Trimming removed 3 bases from V and 2 bases from J, with 12 bases in between. The germline V gene has CDR1 SGDLS and CDR2 YYNGEE. This chain's CDR3 is CASSAFGGTGNTIYF. In DNA, the CDR3 is TGTGCCAGCAGCGCCTTCGGGGGAACTGGAAACACCATATATTTT. The full variable domain, completed using reference TRBV9 and TRBJ1-3, is DSGVTQTPKHLITATGQRVTLRCSPRSGDLSVYWYQQSLDQGLQFLIQYYNGEERAKGNILERFSAQQFPDLHSELNLSSLELGDSALYFCASSAFGGTGNTIYFGEGSWLTVV.

The V and J genes are TRBV28 and TRBJ2-7; tentative D call: TRBD2 (7 bases). V was shortened by 5 bases and J by 3 bases, with 20 bases between the two germline ends. The CDR3 has 16 residues. Germline CDR1 and CDR2: MDHEN and SYDVKM. In DNA, the CDR3 is TGTGCCAGCAGTACCCCCGGGGGGCCAATTTTCTACGAGCAGTACTTC. It yields the protein CASSTPGGPIFYEQYF.

This sequence joins TRBV7-3 and TRBJ1-6; 7 bases line up with TRBD1. Germline CDR1 reads SGHTA; CDR2 reads FQGTGA. V lost 5 bases to trimming and J lost 11 bases; unmatched junction nucleotides: 6. The CDR3 has 13 residues. CDR3 coding DNA: TGTGCCAGCAGCCCCGACAGGGTTACACCCCTCCACTTT. Its translation: CASSPDRVTPLHF.

J is TRBJ2-3 and V is TRBV28; 10 bases are shared with TRBD2. This CDR3 contains 16 residues. Unmatched junction bases numbered 10, after V lost 5 bases and J lost 5 bases. Germline values: CDR1 MDHEN, CDR2 SYDVKM. The CDR3 protein is CASSTLLAGYLDTQYF. The CDR3 bases are TGTGCCAGCAGTACATTACTAGCGGGATATCTAGATACGCAGTATTTT.

The chain joins TRBV4-3 to TRBJ2-3; D is possibly TRBD2 (6 bases). The ends were cut back, 1 base at V and 2 bases at J, with 13 bases in the middle. This CDR3 is built from 16 residues. CDR1 LGHNA and CDR2 YSLEER come from the germline V gene. This CDR3 reads CASSQGLAATTDTQYF. CDR3 in DNA: TGCGCCAGCAGCCAAGGGTTAGCGGCGACCACAGATACGCAGTATTTT.

The chain couples TRBV7-9 to TRBJ2-1; D uncertain. This CDR3 region has 14 residues. V was clipped by 5 bases and J by 6 bases, with 14 bases between them. Germline V gives CDR1 SEHNR, CDR2 FQNEAQ (reference sequence). The CDR3, as DNA: TGTGCCAGCAGCCCCCCGGGCCGTTCCAATGAGCAGTTCTTC. Translated: CASSPPGRSNEQFF.

The V gene is TRBV11-2, the J gene TRBJ1-4; D may be TRBD1 (5 bases). CDR3 length: 16 residues. Looked up from germline, CDR1 is SGHAT and CDR2 is FQNNGV. Trimming took off 5 bases at V and 2 bases at J, with 15 bases between the two ends. Here the CDR3 reads CASSQVLWGTNEKLFF. In DNA form, the CDR3 reads TGTGCCAGCAGCCAAGTATTATGGGGGACTAATGAAAAACTGTTTTTT.

J is TRBJ2-1 and V is TRBV5-6; 8 nucleotides agree with TRBD2. V lost 4 bases to trimming and J lost 4 bases; unmatched junction nucleotides: 10. The CDR3 length is 16 residues. Germline values: CDR1 SGHDT, CDR2 YYEEEE. The CDR3 reads CASSEELAVSYNEQFF. CDR3 DNA sequence: TGTGCCAGCAGCGAGGAACTAGCGGTTTCTTACAATGAGCAGTTCTTC.

This chain uses TRBV6-5 with TRBJ2-5; the match to TRBD1 covers 9 bases. This CDR3 is built from 15 residues. The germline V gene has CDR1 MNHEY and CDR2 SVGAGI. V trimming: 6 bases; J trimming: 2 bases; junction bases outside the gene matches: 7. Written as DNA, the CDR3 is TGTGCCAGCAGGGGGACAGGGAGGAGGCAAGAGACCCAGTACTTC. Translated, it gives CASRGTGRRQETQYF.

This sequence joins TRBV19 and TRBJ1-5; D gene ambiguous. Germline assignment: CDR1 LNHDA and CDR2 SQIVND (reference sequence). Trimming removed 3 bases from V and 0 bases from J, with 9 bases in between. This CDR3 is 15 amino acids long. CDR3 sequence: CASSIQSYSNQPQHF. As DNA, the CDR3 is TGTGCCAGTAGTATCCAGAGTTATAGCAATCAGCCCCAGCATTTT.

This clone was counted between two and nine times. Additional DNA sequences in this sample encode the identical CDR3. This sequence joins TRBV9 and TRBJ2-5; D call uncertain. The V end lost 0 bases, the J end lost 0 bases, and 6 bases lay between the germline ends. This CDR3 has 14 residues. Per the germline V gene, CDR1 is SGDLS and CDR2 is YYNGEE. CDR3 amino acids: CASSVGPDQETQYF. The CDR3, as DNA: TGTGCCAGCAGCGTAGGGCCCGACCAAGAGACCCAGTACTTC.

The V and J genes are TRBV19 and TRBJ1-1; no clear D. Germline values: CDR1 LNHDA, CDR2 SQIVND (reference sequence). The CDR3 covers 14 residues. V lost 7 bases, J lost 1 base, and 13 bases lay in between. CDR3 sequence: CASIPPRGNTEAFF. DNA of the CDR3: TGTGCCAGTATTCCCCCCCGGGGGAACACTGAAGCTTTCTTT.

The sample holds a few counts of this clone. This sequence joins TRBV5-8 and TRBJ1-5; D call uncertain. Per germline, CDR1 SGHTS and CDR2 YDEGEE. This CDR3 has 14 residues. V was pared by 6 bases and J by 5 bases, with 15 bases between. CDR3 nucleotide sequence: TGTGCCAGCAACCCGGGAAATACATATCAGCCCCAGCATTTT. It codes for CASNPGNTYQPQHF.

The CDR3 region has the DNA TGCGCCAGCAGACCGGGACTAGCGGGAATGTACCAAGAGACCCAGTACTTC. Its translation is CASRPGLAGMYQETQYF. The chain couples TRBV5-1 to TRBJ2-5, with 13 bases lining up with TRBD2. In germline, CDR1 is SGHRS, CDR2 YFSETQ. The junction had 7 bases not matched to a gene; V was cut back by 5 bases and J by 0 bases. The CDR3 contains 17 residues.

This chain joins TRBV7-9 and TRBJ1-3, with D possibly TRBD1 on 6 matching bases. Germline V gene sequence: CDR1 SEHNR, CDR2 FQNEAQ (reference sequence). V was shortened by 5 bases and J by 7 bases, with 12 bases between the two germline ends. The CDR3 sequence is 13 residues long. DNA for the CDR3: TGTGCCAGCAGCGCTTACCAGGGGAACACCATATATTTT. Its protein is CASSAYQGNTIYF.

This clone was observed a single time. The junction differs from germline at one of its ends, possibly a read error. The chain employs TRBV30 and TRBJ2-2; 10 nucleotides line up with TRBD2. Germline V lookup: CDR1 GTSNPN, CDR2 SVGIG (reference sequence). The CDR3 length is 14 residues. CDR3 sequence: CVWWTSGNTGELFF. CDR3 bases: TGTGTCTGGTGGACTAGCGGAAACACCGGGGAGCTGTTTTTT.

V and J are TRBV6-1 and TRBJ2-5, with TRBD2 as a possible D gene (6 bases). The CDR3 is 14 residues long. CDR1 is MNHNS, CDR2 SASEGT, per germline. Trimming shortened V by 8 bases and J by 5 bases, and 18 bases separated the two germline ends. The DNA for the CDR3 is TGTGCCAGCCTACCGACCCCAGGGAGGGAGACCCAGTACTTC. This codes for CASLPTPGRETQYF.

This chain uses TRBV25-1 with TRBJ1-4; 8 bases fit TRBD1. Trimming cost V 2 bases and J 7 bases; bases outside gene matches: 6. The CDR3 is 15 amino acids. CDR1 MGHDK and CDR2 SYGVNS come from the germline V gene. The CDR3 reads CASSEGGTGREKLFF. The CDR3 nucleotides are TGTGCCAGCAGTGAAGGGGGGACAGGTCGTGAAAAACTGTTTTTT.

The chain is built from TRBV10-1 and TRBJ2-3; tentative D call: TRBD2 (5 bases). V lost 8 bases to trimming and J lost 1 base, with 16 bases between them. This CDR3 spans 15 amino acids. Germline V gene lookup returns CDR1 WNHNN and CDR2 SYGVQD (reference sequence). The CDR3 DNA sequence: TGCGCCAGCGCCCATCGTGGAGGAGGCACAGATACGCAGTATTTT. It translates to CASAHRGGGTDTQYF.

The chain links TRBV11-1 to TRBJ2-7, with 9 bases that match TRBD2. CDR3 length: 17 amino acids. The germline V gene encodes CDR1 SGHAT and CDR2 FQDESV (reference sequence). The V gene end was trimmed by 0 bases and the J gene end by 0 bases; junction bases not matched to a gene: 6. The CDR3 DNA is TGTGCCAGCAGCTTAGCCGGGGGTAGCGGGAGCTCCTACGAGCAGTACTTC. This gives the protein CASSLAGGSGSSYEQYF.